The rows below give T cell receptor beta chains drawn from one sample of a study of cytomegalovirus exposure and HLA in healthy donors. Produced via immunoSEQ multiplex PCR; TCRdb's table is partial and in-frame only. The sample holds tens of thousands of clones, 90% to 95% seen once. Material for sequencing was PBMCs. These receptors originate from a woman in her late teens or twenties in good health and CMV-seronegative. The CDR3 runs from the conserved cysteine through the conserved F or W. The D gene is left open where the match is weak. Clone size is stated in some rows and not others, as once, few, many or a class when expanded.

d_gene: TRBD2
j_gene: TRBJ2-1
abundance: -
v_gene: TRBV6-5
CDR3nt: TGTGCCAGCAGTTTGGGACTAGCGTTCAATGAGCAGTTCTTC
CDR3aa: CASSLGLAFNEQFF

d_gene: -
j_gene: TRBJ2-3
abundance: -
v_gene: TRBV30
CDR3nt: TGTGCCGCCCCCGGGAGGGGGCCAACAGATACGCAGTATTTT
CDR3aa: CAAPGRGPTDTQYF

d_gene: -
j_gene: TRBJ1-5
abundance: once
v_gene: TRBV4-2
CDR3nt: TGTGCCAGCAGCCAAGGCGCGGGGCAGCCCCAGCATTTT
CDR3aa: CASSQGAGQPQHF

d_gene: TRBD2
j_gene: TRBJ2-3
abundance: -
v_gene: TRBV7-9
CDR3nt: TGTGCCAGCAGCTGGCGGGGGACAGATACGCAGTATTTT
CDR3aa: CASSWRGTDTQYF

d_gene: -
j_gene: TRBJ1-5
abundance: -
v_gene: TRBV6-6
CDR3nt: TGTGCCAGCAGTCGGGGACACGACGATAGCAATCAGCCCCAGCATTTT
CDR3aa: CASSRGHDDSNQPQHF

d_gene: TRBD1
j_gene: TRBJ1-6
abundance: -
v_gene: TRBV7-9
CDR3nt: TGTGCCAGCAGCTTAGGGGGACAGGATAATTCACCCCTCCACTTT
CDR3aa: CASSLGGQDNSPLHF

d_gene: -
j_gene: TRBJ1-1
abundance: -
v_gene: TRBV7-8
CDR3nt: TGTGCCAGCAGCTTAGAACCAGGGCTGAACACTGAAGCTTTCTTT
CDR3aa: CASSLEPGLNTEAFF

d_gene: TRBD1
j_gene: TRBJ2-1
abundance: -
v_gene: TRBV4-1
CDR3nt: TGCGCCAGCAGCCAAGTGGGACAGTACAATGAGCAGTTCTTC
CDR3aa: CASSQVGQYNEQFF

d_gene: -
j_gene: TRBJ1-4
abundance: -
v_gene: TRBV13
CDR3nt: TGTGCCAGCAGCTTAAGGGGAATCGGAAATGAAAAACTGTTTTTT
CDR3aa: CASSLRGIGNEKLFF

d_gene: -
j_gene: TRBJ1-5
abundance: -
v_gene: TRBV15
CDR3nt: TGTGCCACCAGAAGCCTTCGCCAGCCCCAGCATTTT
CDR3aa: CATRSLRQPQHF

d_gene: -
j_gene: TRBJ1-3
abundance: -
v_gene: TRBV21-1
CDR3nt: TGTGCCAGCAGCAAAACCGCCGCGGGGGAGGGCGGCTCTGGAAACACCATATATTTT
CDR3aa: CASSKTAAGEGGSGNTIYF

d_gene: -
j_gene: TRBJ1-2
abundance: -
v_gene: TRBV19
CDR3nt: TGTGCCAGTAGTATCTGGGGCAGTCTAGAGTGGGGCTACACCTTC
CDR3aa: CASSIWGSLEWGYTF

d_gene: -
j_gene: TRBJ1-3
abundance: -
v_gene: TRBV2
CDR3nt: TGTGCCAGCAGGGCCAACACCATATATTTT
CDR3aa: CASRANTIYF

d_gene: TRBD2
j_gene: TRBJ2-1
abundance: -
v_gene: TRBV27
CDR3nt: TGTGCCAGCAGTTCTACACCGAGGACTAGCGGAAGCTCCTACAATGAGCAGTTCTTC
CDR3aa: CASSSTPRTSGSSYNEQFF

d_gene: -
j_gene: TRBJ2-2
abundance: -
v_gene: TRBV5-1
CDR3nt: TGCGCCAGCAGCTTCAGGCCCGGGGAGCTGTTTTTT
CDR3aa: CASSFRPGELFF